This TCR beta chain was profiled in a study of blood T cell repertoires in COVID-19. Study overall: The origin of the acute and convalescent COVID-19 samples was the United States, Italy and Spain. T cells, B-cell-depleted T cells, or PBMCs supplied cDNA or gDNA.

As handled by the study authors: Quantification of nucleated cells was approximated via reference gene primer amplification. The assay was immunoSEQ multiplex PCR, and TCRdb's table has in-frame clones only and misses some. V, J and clone size derive from that table, while D and trimming were established from the DNA sequence. The repertoire holds roughly 410,000 clones, with around 92% as singletons. This CDR3 has 14 amino acids. Germline V gene data show CDR1 as MNHEY and CDR2 as SMNVEV (reference sequence). V lost 0 bases, J lost 4 bases, and 9 bases lay in between. Source material: peripheral blood. The clonotype was recovered from a man aged 40-49 years with acute or convalescent COVID-19. The chain combines TRBV27 with TRBJ1-1; D call uncertain. CDR3 protein: CASSLSRSGTEAFF. The CDR3 DNA is TGTGCCAGCAGTTTATCGCGGTCGGGCACTGAAGCTTTCTTT.